Described below is a single T cell receptor beta chain sequence and its context. The data originate from a study of blood T cell repertoires in COVID-19. Whole-study context: In each case, the material was cDNA or gDNA derived from T cells, B-cell-depleted T cells, or PBMCs.

Original data processing: Amplification of reference gene primers was used by the study to estimate nucleated cell counts. Sequencing was performed with immunoSEQ multiplex PCR; in TCRdb, only in-frame clones are kept and a portion is missing. That table is the source of V, J and clone size, and D and trimming were worked out from the DNA. The sample contains about 59,000 clones, over 75% of which appear only once. The J segment lost 6 bases and the V segment lost 0 bases, leaving 8 bases of the junction unmatched. There are 16 residues in the CDR3. Germline assignment: CDR1 LGHDT and CDR2 YNNKEL (reference sequence).

Sequencing used peripheral blood. The chain combines TRBV3-1 (or the pseudogene TRBV3-2) with TRBJ2-3; 8 nucleotides line up with TRBD2. This receptor was taken from a human donor in a cohort sampled during active COVID-19. The CDR3 sequence is CASSQDYSAGDDTQYF. For the CDR3, the DNA is TGTGCCAGCAGCCAAGACTACTCAGCGGGAGACGATACGCAGTATTTT.